The text below deals with one T cell receptor beta chain. The target antigen is unknown. The sample originates from a study of cytomegalovirus exposure and HLA in healthy donors. Study-level background: HLA-typed donors were the source of about 85 million unique TCRs, which an early data release held.

Overall study findings and caveats: Across donors, most TCRs were seen rarely, yet some public ones were widespread. In an earlier analysis, in 540 or so donors, most V segments appeared productive either ~90% or ~30% of the time. CMV serostatus was the sole immune exposure data available.

V gave up 2 bases and J gave up 3 bases, with 14 bases separating them. The germline V gene encodes CDR1 SQVTM and CDR2 ANQGSEA. CDR3 length: 14 amino acids. The PCR used 60 Vbeta and 13 Jbeta primers. The data were produced by immunoSEQ multiplex PCR, yet TCRdb's version contains in-frame clones alone and is incomplete. The sample table sets out around 150,000 clones. Sequencing was done on a sample of PBMCs. V gene TRBV29-1 combines with J gene TRBJ2-7; possibly TRBD1 for D (5 bases). The sequence derives from a man between 40 and 49 years old in good health and CMV-seronegative. The CDR3 nucleotides are TGCAGCGTTGAAAGTAGGGGCAGGTACTACGAGCAGTACTTC. As protein: CSVESRGRYYEQYF.